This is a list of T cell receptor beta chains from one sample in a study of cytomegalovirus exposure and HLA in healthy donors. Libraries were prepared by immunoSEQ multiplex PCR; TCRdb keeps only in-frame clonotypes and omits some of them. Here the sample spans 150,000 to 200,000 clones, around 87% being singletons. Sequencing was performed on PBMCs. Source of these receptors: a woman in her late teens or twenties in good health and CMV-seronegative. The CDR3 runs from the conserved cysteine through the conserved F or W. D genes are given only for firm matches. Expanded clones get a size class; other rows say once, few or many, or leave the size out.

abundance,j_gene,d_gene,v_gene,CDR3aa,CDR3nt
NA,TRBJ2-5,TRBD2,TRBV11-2,CASTSTASGRETQYF,TGTGCCAGCACCTCAACGGCTAGCGGGAGAGAGACCCAGTACTTC
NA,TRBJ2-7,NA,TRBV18,CASSPFAVSGAWEQYF,TGTGCCAGCTCACCCTTCGCGGTGTCAGGGGCTTGGGAGCAGTACTTC
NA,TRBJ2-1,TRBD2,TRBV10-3,CAISRTSGVNEQFF,TGTGCCATCAGCCGGACTAGCGGGGTCAATGAGCAGTTCTTC
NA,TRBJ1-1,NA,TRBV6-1,CASSVVRAGAFF,TGTGCCAGCAGTGTAGTTAGGGCAGGGGCTTTCTTT
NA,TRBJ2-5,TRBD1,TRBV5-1,CASSSLQGEETQYF,TGCGCCAGCAGCTCTCTTCAGGGGGAAGAGACCCAGTACTTC
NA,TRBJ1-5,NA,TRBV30,CAWSLGRAGQPQHF,TGTGCCTGGAGCCTGGGGAGGGCGGGTCAGCCCCAGCATTTT
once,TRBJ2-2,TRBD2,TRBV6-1,CASSPRGGTGGLFF,TGTGCCAGCAGTCCCCGGGGGGGTACCGGGGGGCTGTTTTTT
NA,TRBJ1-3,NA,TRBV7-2,CASSLGHSGNTIYF,TGTGCCAGCAGCCTCGGACACTCTGGAAACACCATATATTTT
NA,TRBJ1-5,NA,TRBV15,CATSRDLSWGGQPQHF,TGTGCCACCAGCAGAGATCTCTCCTGGGGGGGTCAGCCCCAGCATTTT
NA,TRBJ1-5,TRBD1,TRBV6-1,CASNLRDSSNQPQHF,TGTGCCAGCAACCTAAGGGACAGCAGCAATCAGCCCCAGCATTTT
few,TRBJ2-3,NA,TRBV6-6,CASRVTRSTDTQYF,TGTGCCAGCAGGGTAACTAGGAGCACAGATACGCAGTATTTT
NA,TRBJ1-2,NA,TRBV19,CASSTGSHGYTF,TGTGCCAGTAGTACAGGGTCCCATGGCTACACCTTC
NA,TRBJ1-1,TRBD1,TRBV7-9,CASSLTGENTEAFF,TGTGCCAGCAGCTTAACAGGGGAGAACACTGAAGCTTTCTTT
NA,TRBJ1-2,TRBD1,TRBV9,CASSVEQGYGYTF,TGTGCCAGCAGCGTAGAACAGGGGTATGGCTACACCTTC
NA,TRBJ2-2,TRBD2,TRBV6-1,CASIGLAGVWELFF,TGTGCCAGCATCGGACTAGCGGGAGTGTGGGAGCTGTTTTTT
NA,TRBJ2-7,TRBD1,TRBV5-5,CASSYWTGEVEQYF,TGTGCCAGCAGCTATTGGACAGGAGAGGTCGAGCAGTACTTC
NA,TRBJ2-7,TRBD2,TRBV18,CASSPGLAELYEQYF,TGTGCCAGCTCACCGGGACTAGCCGAACTCTACGAGCAGTACTTC
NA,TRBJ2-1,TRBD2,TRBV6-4,CASSPGREYNEQFF,TGTGCCAGCAGTCCAGGGAGGGAGTACAATGAGCAGTTCTTC
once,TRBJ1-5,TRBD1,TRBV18,CASSPMTGEGNQPQHF,TGTGCCAGCTCACCGATGACAGGGGAAGGCAATCAGCCCCAGCATTTT
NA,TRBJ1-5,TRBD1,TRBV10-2,CASNGQGVNQPQHF,TGCGCCAGCAACGGACAGGGAGTCAATCAGCCCCAGCATTTT
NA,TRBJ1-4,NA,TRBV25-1,CASSERDRFEKLFF,TGTGCCAGCAGTGAACGAGACAGGTTTGAAAAACTGTTTTTT
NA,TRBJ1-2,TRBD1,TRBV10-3,CAISGGDSRNYGYTF,TGTGCCATCAGTGGTGGGGACAGTCGCAACTATGGCTACACCTTC
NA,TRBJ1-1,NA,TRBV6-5,CASSSRGLNTEAFF,TGTGCCAGCAGTTCCAGGGGATTGAACACTGAAGCTTTCTTT
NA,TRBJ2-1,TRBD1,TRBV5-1,CASSLVTGGINEQFF,TGCGCCAGCAGCTTGGTGACAGGGGGAATCAATGAGCAGTTCTTC
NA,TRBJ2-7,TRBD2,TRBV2,CASSHPKTSESSYEQYF,TGTGCCAGCAGTCACCCGAAGACTAGCGAAAGCTCCTACGAGCAGTACTTC
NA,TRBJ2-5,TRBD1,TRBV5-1,CASSIRGGEKTQYF,TGCGCCAGCAGTATCCGAGGGGGCGAGAAGACCCAGTACTTC
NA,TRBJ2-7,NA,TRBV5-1,CASSSAGGNYEQYF,TGCGCCAGCAGCTCCGCGGGTGGAAACTACGAGCAGTACTTC
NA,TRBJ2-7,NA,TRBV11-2,CASSLVRGSAYEQYF,TGTGCCAGCAGCTTAGTTAGGGGGTCCGCCTACGAGCAGTACTTC
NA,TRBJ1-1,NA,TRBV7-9,CASRTGLYEAFF,TGTGCCAGCAGAACAGGGTTATATGAAGCTTTCTTT
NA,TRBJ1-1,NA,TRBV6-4,CASSEAGIMNTEAFF,TGTGCCAGCAGTGAGGCAGGGATTATGAACACTGAAGCTTTCTTT
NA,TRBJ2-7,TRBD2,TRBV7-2,CASTLGREHREQYF,TGTGCCAGCACCCTGGGGCGGGAGCATCGGGAGCAGTACTTC
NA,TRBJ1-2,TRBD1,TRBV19,CASRDRGRDYGYTF,TGTGCCAGCAGGGACAGGGGAAGGGACTATGGCTACACCTTC
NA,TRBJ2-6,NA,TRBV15,CATSRSLGQFTYSGANVLTF,TGTGCCACCAGCAGATCGCTCGGACAGTTCACCTACTCTGGGGCCAACGTCCTGACTTTC
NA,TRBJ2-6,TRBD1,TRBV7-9,CAMRGQGANVLTF,TGTGCCATGAGGGGGCAGGGGGCCAACGTCCTGACTTTC
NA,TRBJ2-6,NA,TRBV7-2,CASSLAGREVSGANVLTF,TGTGCCAGCAGCTTAGCGGGCAGGGAAGTCTCTGGGGCCAACGTCCTGACTTTC
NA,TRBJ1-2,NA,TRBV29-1,CSVQKQGVGYGYTF,TGCAGCGTTCAAAAGCAAGGGGTTGGCTATGGCTACACCTTC
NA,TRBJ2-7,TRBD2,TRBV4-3,CASSPGSGGSSYEQYF,TGCGCCAGCAGCCCGGGCTCGGGCGGGAGCTCCTACGAGCAGTACTTC
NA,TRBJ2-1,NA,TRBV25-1,CASRGQLYNEQFF,TGTGCCAGCAGAGGACAGCTGTACAATGAGCAGTTCTTC
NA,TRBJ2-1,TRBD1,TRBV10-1,CASSRTGTNEQFF,TGCGCCAGCAGCCGGACAGGGACAAATGAGCAGTTCTTC
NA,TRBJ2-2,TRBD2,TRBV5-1,CASSLASLGLAGGTGELFF,TGCGCCAGCAGCTTGGCTTCACTGGGACTAGCGGGAGGAACCGGGGAGCTGTTTTTT
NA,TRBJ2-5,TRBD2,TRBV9,CASSGPLAGGLQETQYF,TGTGCCAGCAGCGGTCCTCTGGCGGGGGGCCTCCAAGAGACCCAGTACTTC